This TCR beta chain emerged from a study of CD8 T cells in cerebrospinal fluid in Alzheimer's disease. Germline values: CDR1 SNHLY, CDR2 FYNNEI. This CDR3 contains 15 residues. Frequency places this clonotype as large. Its matching antigen is unknown. One entry per CDR3 protein, without DNA, is what TCRdb gives after re-calling the 10x single-cell sequencing reads. The sample table includes over a thousand distinct CDR3 sequences. Study-level results: Expanded clones of at least 3% were commoner in Alzheimer's patients than healthy subjects. Patients with mild cognitive impairment or Alzheimer's disease had a larger top CSF clone percentage than controls.

This clonotype originated in a human donor in good health. Sample: cerebrospinal fluid. The J gene is TRBJ2-5, the V gene TRBV2; absent DNA, TCRdb's TRBD2 call cannot be checked. The CDR3 sequence is CASRTSGQGTETQYF.